This TCR beta chain was sequenced in a study of blood T cell repertoires in COVID-19. About the research overall: The origin of the acute and convalescent COVID-19 samples was the United States, Italy and Spain. T cells, B-cell-depleted T cells, or PBMCs provided the cDNA or gDNA that served as material.

V lost 8 bases to trimming and J lost 3 bases; unmatched junction nucleotides: 10. Germline V gives CDR1 SNHLY, CDR2 FYNNEI. The CDR3 extends over 15 amino acids. Authors' analysis steps: Cell counts per sample came from amplifying reference gene primers. Sequenced by immunoSEQ multiplex PCR; TCRdb stores in-frame clones only, minus some. V, J and clone size derive from that table, while D and trimming were established from the DNA sequence. The sample lists about 260,000 clones, 75% to 90% occurring once. The receptor comes from a man aged 25-45 years with active or convalescent COVID-19. This chain joins TRBV2 and TRBJ1-5; TRBD1 matches at 7 bases. The sample was peripheral blood. Here the CDR3 reads CASGKQGGVNQPQHF. CDR3 DNA sequence: TGTGCCAGCGGGAAGCAGGGGGGAGTCAATCAGCCCCAGCATTTT.